Listed below are T cell receptor beta chains from one sample, sequenced in a study of CD8 T cells in ankylosing spondylitis. TCRdb analysed the 5' RACE reads with MiXCR anew, one entry per CDR3 protein. The table shows a few hundred thousand distinct CDR3 sequences, with around 20% occurring only once. Sequencing was done on a sample of blood, either unsorted or a sorted T cell fraction (not recorded which). The receptor set was obtained from a female donor with ankylosing spondylitis or in good health (not recorded which). CDR3s include the opening cysteine and the closing phenylalanine or tryptophan. Each record gives: V gene, D gene, J gene, clone size, CDR3 DNA, CDR3 protein. A D gene is named only where the DNA matches it firmly. Expanded clones are given a class, and other clones once, few, many or no size at all.

v_gene: TRBV27; d_gene: .; j_gene: TRBJ2-1; abundance: .; CDR3nt: TGTGCCAGCAGTCCTGGCCCCCGAATCCTCTCCTACAATGAGCAGTTCTTC; CDR3aa: CASSPGPRILSYNEQFF
v_gene: TRBV4-3; d_gene: TRBD2; j_gene: TRBJ2-3; abundance: few; CDR3nt: TGCGCCAGCAGCCCGGGACTAGCGGAGACAGATACGCAGTATTTT; CDR3aa: CASSPGLAETDTQYF
v_gene: TRBV5-1; d_gene: TRBD2; j_gene: TRBJ2-7; abundance: few; CDR3nt: TGCGCCAGCAGCATGGGTGGACTAGCGGATTACGAGCAGTACTTC; CDR3aa: CASSMGGLADYEQYF
v_gene: TRBV12-3/TRBV12-4; d_gene: TRBD2; j_gene: TRBJ2-1; abundance: .; CDR3nt: TGTGCCAGCCAAGCGGGGACTCAAAGGGCTCAATCCTACAATGAGCAGTTCTTC; CDR3aa: CASQAGTQRAQSYNEQFF
v_gene: TRBV20-1; d_gene: TRBD2; j_gene: TRBJ2-4; abundance: .; CDR3nt: TGCAGTGCTAGCCCCGTCTACGGGAGGGCGGGAAACATTCAGTACTTC; CDR3aa: CSASPVYGRAGNIQYF
v_gene: TRBV25-1; d_gene: TRBD1; j_gene: TRBJ2-5; abundance: .; CDR3nt: TGTGCCAGCAGTGAGCCCCCAGGGACAGGACAAGAGACCCAGTACTTC; CDR3aa: CASSEPPGTGQETQYF
v_gene: TRBV20-1; d_gene: .; j_gene: TRBJ2-1; abundance: few; CDR3nt: TGCAGTGCTAGAGATAGGCGGGGCTCGTACAATGAGCAGTTCTTC; CDR3aa: CSARDRRGSYNEQFF
v_gene: TRBV12-3/TRBV12-4; d_gene: TRBD1; j_gene: TRBJ1-2; abundance: .; CDR3nt: TGTGCCAGCAGCCCCGACTATGGACAGGGTGGTGGCTACACCTTC; CDR3aa: CASSPDYGQGGGYTF
v_gene: TRBV7-6; d_gene: .; j_gene: TRBJ2-7; abundance: few; CDR3nt: TGTGCCAGCAGCACACCTTTACGAGGGATTAGCTCCTACGAGCAGTACTTC; CDR3aa: CASSTPLRGISSYEQYF
v_gene: TRBV6-4; d_gene: .; j_gene: TRBJ2-7; abundance: few; CDR3nt: TGTGCCAGCAGTACTAGCCTTTTGGGGGCGACTAGTAACCCCTACGAGTGGTACTTC; CDR3aa: CASSTSLLGATSNPYEWYF
v_gene: TRBV12-3/TRBV12-4; d_gene: .; j_gene: TRBJ2-1; abundance: few; CDR3nt: TGTGCCAGCAGCATCTTGGGGCTGCCGAATGAGCAGTTCTTC; CDR3aa: CASSILGLPNEQFF
v_gene: TRBV29-1; d_gene: TRBD1; j_gene: TRBJ2-7; abundance: .; CDR3nt: TGCAGCGTAGCTACAGGGGGCGCCTACGAGCAGTACTTC; CDR3aa: CSVATGGAYEQYF
v_gene: TRBV20-1; d_gene: .; j_gene: TRBJ2-1; abundance: many; CDR3nt: TGCAGTGCCCCGAGCGGAAGCTCCTACAATGAGCAGTTCTTC; CDR3aa: CSAPSGSSYNEQFF
v_gene: TRBV5-1; d_gene: .; j_gene: TRBJ1-1; abundance: few; CDR3nt: TGCGCCAGCAGCTTGGATCTACAGGGTGACACTGAAGCTTTCTTT; CDR3aa: CASSLDLQGDTEAFF
v_gene: TRBV7-9; d_gene: .; j_gene: TRBJ2-7; abundance: few; CDR3nt: TGTGCCAGCAGCTTAAACGGAGGTGTCTACGAGCAGTACTTC; CDR3aa: CASSLNGGVYEQYF
v_gene: TRBV5-1; d_gene: .; j_gene: TRBJ2-5; abundance: .; CDR3nt: TGCGCCAGCAGCTTCCCCCTGAGGGAGACCCAGTACTTC; CDR3aa: CASSFPLRETQYF
v_gene: TRBV12-3/TRBV12-4; d_gene: .; j_gene: TRBJ2-7; abundance: .; CDR3nt: TGTGCCAGCAGTTTAGTCAGTCCCTACGAGCAGTACTTC; CDR3aa: CASSLVSPYEQYF
v_gene: TRBV3-1; d_gene: .; j_gene: TRBJ1-1; abundance: .; CDR3nt: TGTGCCAGCAGCCATCACAAGAACACTGAAGCTTTCTTT; CDR3aa: CASSHHKNTEAFF
v_gene: TRBV5-6; d_gene: TRBD2; j_gene: TRBJ2-1; abundance: few; CDR3nt: TGTGCCAGCAGATTGGTTCGCGGGAGGATGGAGTTCTTC; CDR3aa: CASRLVRGRMEFF
v_gene: TRBV7-2; d_gene: .; j_gene: TRBJ2-1; abundance: .; CDR3nt: TGTGCCAGCAGCTTAGCTTCGGGCGGGGCCAGCTACAATGAGCAGTTCTTC; CDR3aa: CASSLASGGASYNEQFF
v_gene: TRBV10-1; d_gene: .; j_gene: TRBJ2-3; abundance: .; CDR3nt: TGCGCCAGCAGTGAGTCGTGGCAACCAGGGGGCACAGATACGCAGTATTTT; CDR3aa: CASSESWQPGGTDTQYF
v_gene: TRBV20-1; d_gene: .; j_gene: TRBJ2-3; abundance: few; CDR3nt: TGCAGTGCTAGGGATCGGTGGGGGGATACGCAGTATTTT; CDR3aa: CSARDRWGDTQYF
v_gene: TRBV10-3; d_gene: .; j_gene: TRBJ2-1; abundance: .; CDR3nt: TGTGCCATCAGTGAGTCAGCTAACGGGGCGAATGAGCGGTTCTTC; CDR3aa: CAISESANGANERFF
v_gene: TRBV6-2/TRBV6-3; d_gene: .; j_gene: TRBJ2-1; abundance: .; CDR3nt: TGTGCCAGCAGTTACGAGTTTTACAATGAGCAGTTCTTC; CDR3aa: CASSYEFYNEQFF
v_gene: TRBV10-2; d_gene: .; j_gene: TRBJ1-1; abundance: .; CDR3nt: TGCGCCAGCAGGGGATGGGGGGCGAACACTGAAGCTTTCTTT; CDR3aa: CASRGWGANTEAFF
v_gene: TRBV20-1; d_gene: .; j_gene: TRBJ2-2; abundance: .; CDR3nt: TGCAGTGCTAGAGATTTTGCGGGACCGAACACCGGGGAGCTGTTTTTT; CDR3aa: CSARDFAGPNTGELFF
v_gene: TRBV5-1; d_gene: TRBD1; j_gene: TRBJ1-6; abundance: few; CDR3nt: TGCGCCAGCAGCTGGGACAGTCATAGGAATTCACCCCTCCACTTT; CDR3aa: CASSWDSHRNSPLHF